The 5 T cell receptor beta chains below all came from one sample that was sequenced in a study of cytomegalovirus exposure and HLA in healthy donors. PCR employed 60 Vbeta and 13 Jbeta primers. Produced via immunoSEQ multiplex PCR; TCRdb's table is partial and in-frame only. Counted here are around 150,000 clones, roughly 81% occurring once; the ten biggest clones make up roughly 13%. Sequenced: PBMCs. The source of these receptors is a woman aged 45-65 years in good health and CMV-seronegative.

The sample holds one count of this clone. The CDR3 loop reads CASSLWDRGLAGANVLTF. For the CDR3, the DNA is TGTGCCAGCAGCTTGTGGGACAGGGGGCTTGCTGGGGCCAACGTCCTGACTTTC. This chain joins TRBV5-4 and TRBJ2-6, with 12 bases identical to TRBD1. The germline gives CDR1 SGHNT, CDR2 YYREEE (reference sequence). V trimming: 1 base; J trimming: 2 bases; junction bases outside the gene matches: 4. The CDR3 loop spans 18 amino acids.

The V call is TRBV2, the J call TRBJ2-1; 9 nucleotides line up with TRBD2. Germline lookup yields CDR1 SNHLY and CDR2 FYNNEI. The V gene end was trimmed by 4 bases and the J gene end by 4 bases; junction bases not matched to a gene: 8. This CDR3 has 16 amino acids. For the CDR3, the DNA is TGTGCCAGCAGTGCCCGTTCCGCGGGGGGGTACAATGAGCAGTTCTTC. It is translated as CASSARSAGGYNEQFF.

The CDR3, as DNA: TGTGCCAGCAGTGAATATGGCGGCTTCACTGAAGCTTTCTTT. Translating gives CASSEYGGFTEAFF. This rearrangement joins TRBV25-1 to TRBJ1-1; D unresolved. The germline gives CDR1 MGHDK, CDR2 SYGVNS. The V end was cut by 0 bases, the J end by 4 bases, with 9 bases between. This CDR3 is built from 14 residues.

This sequence joins TRBV7-2 and TRBJ1-3; no clear D gene. Germline CDR1 is SGHTA and CDR2 is FQGNSA. V was cut by 4 bases and J by 0 bases, with 13 bases left in between. This CDR3 has 16 amino acids. The DNA for the CDR3 is TGTGCCAGCAGCTCGTTGACGGGAGTCTCTGGAAACACCATATATTTT. This gives the protein CASSSLTGVSGNTIYF.

In its sample, this clone was seen a few times. The gene calls are TRBV10-3 and TRBJ2-5, with D possibly being TRBD1 (6 bases). The CDR3 consists of 14 residues. With 8 bases removed from V and 2 bases from J, the gap between germline ends came to 15 bases. The germline V gene has CDR1 ENHRY and CDR2 SYGVKD. CDR3 protein: CAIRDGTQQETQYF. The CDR3 nucleotides read TGTGCCATCCGGGACGGGACACAACAAGAGACCCAGTACTTC.